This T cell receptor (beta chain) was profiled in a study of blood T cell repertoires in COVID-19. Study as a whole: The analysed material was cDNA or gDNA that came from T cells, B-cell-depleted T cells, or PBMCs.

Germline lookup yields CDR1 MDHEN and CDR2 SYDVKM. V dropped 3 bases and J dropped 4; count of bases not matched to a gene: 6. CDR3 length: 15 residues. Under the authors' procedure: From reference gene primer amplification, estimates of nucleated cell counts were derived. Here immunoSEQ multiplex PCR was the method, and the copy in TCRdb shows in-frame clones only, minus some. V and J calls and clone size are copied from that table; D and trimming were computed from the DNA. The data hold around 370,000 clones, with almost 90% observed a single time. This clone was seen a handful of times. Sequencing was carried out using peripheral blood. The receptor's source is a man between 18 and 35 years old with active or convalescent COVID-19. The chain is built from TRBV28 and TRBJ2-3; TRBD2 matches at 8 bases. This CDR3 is CASSFMSGSPDTQYF. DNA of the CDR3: TGTGCCAGCAGTTTTATGAGCGGGAGCCCAGATACGCAGTATTTT.